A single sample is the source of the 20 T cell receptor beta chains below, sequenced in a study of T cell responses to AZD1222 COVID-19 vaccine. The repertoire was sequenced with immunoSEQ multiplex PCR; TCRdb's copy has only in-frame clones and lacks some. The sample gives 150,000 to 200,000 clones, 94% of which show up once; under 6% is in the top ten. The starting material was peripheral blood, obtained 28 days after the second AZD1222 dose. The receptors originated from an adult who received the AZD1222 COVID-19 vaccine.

CDR3 protein: CASSPDRQGREKLFF. The CDR3 region has the DNA TGCGCCAGCAGCCCGGACAGGCAAGGAAGAGAAAAACTGTTTTTT. The rearrangement joins TRBV4-1 to TRBJ1-4; the match to TRBD1 covers 7 bases. From germline, CDR1 is MGHRA and CDR2 YSYEKL. The CDR3 has 15 residues. The V gene end was trimmed by 4 bases and the J gene end by 8 bases; junction bases not matched to a gene: 10.

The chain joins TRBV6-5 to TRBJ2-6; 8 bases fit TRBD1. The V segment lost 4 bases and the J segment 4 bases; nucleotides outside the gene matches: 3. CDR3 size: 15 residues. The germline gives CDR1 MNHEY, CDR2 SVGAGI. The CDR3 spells CASSSQGAGANVLTF. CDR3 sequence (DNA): TGTGCCAGCAGTTCCCAGGGGGCCGGGGCCAACGTCCTGACTTTC.

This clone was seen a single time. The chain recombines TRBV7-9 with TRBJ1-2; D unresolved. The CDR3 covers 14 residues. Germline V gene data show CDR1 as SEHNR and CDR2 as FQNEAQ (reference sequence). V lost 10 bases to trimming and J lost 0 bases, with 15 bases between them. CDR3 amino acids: CATQRNSTNYGYTF. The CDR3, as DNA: TGTGCCACACAGCGGAATTCTACTAACTATGGCTACACCTTC.

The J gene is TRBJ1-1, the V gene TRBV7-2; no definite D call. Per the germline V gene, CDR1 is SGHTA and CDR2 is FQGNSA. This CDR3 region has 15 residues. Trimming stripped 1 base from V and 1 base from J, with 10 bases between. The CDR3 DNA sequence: TGTGCCAGCAGCTTAGTTCGACACCCGAACACTGAAGCTTTCTTT. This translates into CASSLVRHPNTEAFF.

For the CDR3, the DNA is TGTGCCAGCAGCCCGAGACACCTCTCTGGAAACACCATATATTTT. The encoded protein is CASSPRHLSGNTIYF. The gene calls are TRBV9 and TRBJ1-3, with D unresolved. Germline CDR1 reads SGDLS; CDR2 reads YYNGEE. Trimming shortened V by 4 bases and J by 0 bases, and 11 bases separated the two germline ends. The CDR3 loop spans 15 amino acids.

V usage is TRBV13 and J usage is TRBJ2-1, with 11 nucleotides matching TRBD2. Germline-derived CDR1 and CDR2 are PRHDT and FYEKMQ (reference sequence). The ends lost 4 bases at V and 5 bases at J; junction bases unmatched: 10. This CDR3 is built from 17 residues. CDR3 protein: CASSSIAGGLRDNEQFF. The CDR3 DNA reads TGTGCCAGCAGCTCCATAGCGGGAGGGCTAAGGGACAATGAGCAGTTCTTC.

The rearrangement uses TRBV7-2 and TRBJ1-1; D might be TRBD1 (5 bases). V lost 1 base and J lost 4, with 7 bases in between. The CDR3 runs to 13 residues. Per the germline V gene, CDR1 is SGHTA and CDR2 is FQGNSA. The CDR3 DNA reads TGTGCCAGCAGCTTAGAGGGGACCACTGAAGCTTTCTTT. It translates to CASSLEGTTEAFF.

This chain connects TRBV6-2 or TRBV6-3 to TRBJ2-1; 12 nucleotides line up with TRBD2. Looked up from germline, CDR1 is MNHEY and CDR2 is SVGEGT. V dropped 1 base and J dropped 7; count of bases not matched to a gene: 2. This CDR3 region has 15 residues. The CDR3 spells CASSYYGTSGNEQFF. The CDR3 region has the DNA TGTGCCAGCAGTTACTACGGGACTAGCGGGAATGAGCAGTTCTTC.

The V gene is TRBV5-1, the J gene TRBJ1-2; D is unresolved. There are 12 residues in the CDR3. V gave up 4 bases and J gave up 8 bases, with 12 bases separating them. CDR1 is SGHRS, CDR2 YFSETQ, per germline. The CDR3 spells CASSVAMGGYTF. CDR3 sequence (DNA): TGCGCCAGCAGCGTGGCTATGGGCGGCTACACCTTC.

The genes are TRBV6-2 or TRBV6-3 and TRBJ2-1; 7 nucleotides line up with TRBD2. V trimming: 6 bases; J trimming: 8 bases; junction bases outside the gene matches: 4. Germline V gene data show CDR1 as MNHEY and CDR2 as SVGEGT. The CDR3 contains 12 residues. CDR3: CASSRGDHEQFF. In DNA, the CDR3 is TGTGCCAGCAGCCGGGGGGATCATGAGCAGTTCTTC.

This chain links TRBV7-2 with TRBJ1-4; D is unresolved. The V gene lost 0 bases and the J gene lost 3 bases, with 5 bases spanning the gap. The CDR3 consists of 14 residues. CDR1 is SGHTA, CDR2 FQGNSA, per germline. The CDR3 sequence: CASSLAGPNEKLFF. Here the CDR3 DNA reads TGTGCCAGCAGCTTAGCAGGGCCTAATGAAAAACTGTTTTTT.

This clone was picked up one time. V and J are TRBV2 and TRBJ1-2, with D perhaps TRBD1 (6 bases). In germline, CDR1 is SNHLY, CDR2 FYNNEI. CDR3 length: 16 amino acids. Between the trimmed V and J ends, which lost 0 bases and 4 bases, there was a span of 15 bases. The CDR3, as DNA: TGTGCCAGCAGTGAAGCGCTTCAGGGGCTTGGCTATGGCTACACCTTC. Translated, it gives CASSEALQGLGYGYTF.

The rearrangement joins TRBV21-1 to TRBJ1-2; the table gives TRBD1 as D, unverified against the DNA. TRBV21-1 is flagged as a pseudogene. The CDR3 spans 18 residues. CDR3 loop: CASSKGLDRESVGYGYTF. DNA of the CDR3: TGTGCCAGCAGCAAAGGGCTTGACAGGGAGAGTGTCGGCTATGGCTACACCTTC.

The CDR3 sequence: CASSSRAINTGELFF. As DNA, the CDR3 is TGCGCCAGCAGCTCTCGGGCTATTAACACCGGGGAGCTGTTTTTT. The V and J genes are TRBV4-3 and TRBJ2-2, with unresolved D. CDR1 and CDR2 from the germline V gene are LGHNA and YSLEER. V gave up 5 bases and J gave up 2 bases, with 12 bases separating them. This CDR3 contains 15 residues.

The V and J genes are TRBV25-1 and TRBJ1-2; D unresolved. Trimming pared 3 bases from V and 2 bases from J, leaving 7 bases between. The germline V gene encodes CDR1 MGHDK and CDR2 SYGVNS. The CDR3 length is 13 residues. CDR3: CASSDIGNYGYTF. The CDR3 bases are TGTGCCAGCAGTGATATAGGGAACTATGGCTACACCTTC.

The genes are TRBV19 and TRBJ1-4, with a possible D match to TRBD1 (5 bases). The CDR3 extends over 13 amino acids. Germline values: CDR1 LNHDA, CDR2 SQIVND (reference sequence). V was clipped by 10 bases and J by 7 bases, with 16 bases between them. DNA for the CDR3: TGTGCCACCAACTGGGGCCTCGGTGAAAAACTGTTTTTT. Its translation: CATNWGLGEKLFF.

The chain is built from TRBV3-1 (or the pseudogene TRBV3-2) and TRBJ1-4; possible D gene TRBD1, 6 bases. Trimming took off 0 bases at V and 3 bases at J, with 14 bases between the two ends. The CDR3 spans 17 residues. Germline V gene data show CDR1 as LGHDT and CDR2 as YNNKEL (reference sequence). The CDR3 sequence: CASSQDKGVVSNEKLFF. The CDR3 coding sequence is TGTGCCAGCAGCCAAGATAAGGGGGTGGTGTCTAATGAAAAACTGTTTTTT.

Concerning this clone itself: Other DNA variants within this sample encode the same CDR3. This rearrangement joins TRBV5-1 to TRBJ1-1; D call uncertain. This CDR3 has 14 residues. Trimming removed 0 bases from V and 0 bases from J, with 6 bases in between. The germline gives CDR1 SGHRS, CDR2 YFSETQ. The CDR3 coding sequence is TGCGCCAGCAGCTTGGGCACATTGAACACTGAAGCTTTCTTT. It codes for CASSLGTLNTEAFF.

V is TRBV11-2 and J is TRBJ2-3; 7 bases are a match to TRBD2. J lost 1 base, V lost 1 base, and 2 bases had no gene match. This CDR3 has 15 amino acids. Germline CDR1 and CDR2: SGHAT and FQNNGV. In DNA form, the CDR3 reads TGTGCCAGCAGCTTAGGTGCGGGGGGCACAGATACGCAGTATTTT. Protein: CASSLGAGGTDTQYF.

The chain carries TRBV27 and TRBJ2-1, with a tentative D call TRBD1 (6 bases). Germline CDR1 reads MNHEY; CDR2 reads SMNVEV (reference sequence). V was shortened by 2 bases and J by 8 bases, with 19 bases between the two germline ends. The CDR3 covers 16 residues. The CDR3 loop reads CASSLGRTEIRDEQFF. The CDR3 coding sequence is TGTGCCAGCAGTTTAGGGCGGACAGAGATACGAGATGAGCAGTTCTTC.